In its sample, the clone carrying this T cell receptor beta chain was seen a few times. What it binds is not known. It was with a sample-barcoded 5' primer and a J-beta primer mix that a second PCR of about 7 to 12 cycles was run. TCRdb re-called the 5' RACE reads with MiXCR, one entry per CDR3 protein. The sample carries about 290,000 distinct CDR3 sequences, about 25% recorded once. CDR1 and CDR2 (germline): MNHNS, SASEGT. The CDR3 spans 14 residues. V was shortened by 6 bases and J by 0 bases, with 12 bases between the two germline ends. This sample stems from a study of blood T cells in healthy people across ages. Extracted total RNA amounted to at least 5.5 micrograms for each sample. Broader study findings: Bulk PBMC profiling left naive and antigen-experienced comparisons inconclusive. Naive T cell percentage by flow cytometry tracked strongly with beta diversity.

The specimen was blood. This TCR was sampled from a woman in her 70s in good health. The chain joins TRBV6-1 to TRBJ2-7; D remains unclear. For the CDR3, the DNA is TGTGCCAGCAGCCTCCGCTCGGTCTCCTACGAGCAGTACTTC. Its translation is CASSLRSVSYEQYF.